These 5 T cell receptor beta chains came from one sample sequenced in a study of T cells after posttransplantation cyclophosphamide. Sequenced by immunoSEQ multiplex PCR; TCRdb stores in-frame clones only, minus some. Found here are some 21,000 clones, 80% to 90% of them singletons; the top ten hold around 2.1%. Control samples came 1 year after myeloablative marrow transplants with methotrexate plus calcineurin inhibitor. The sample was PBMCs, taken 350 to 400 days after allogeneic stem cell transplant with calcineurin inhibitor and methotrexate. The receptors were gathered from a female patient aged 25-40 years who received an allogeneic stem cell transplant from an unrelated donor, was CMV-positive, and had acute and chronic GVHD. The graft donor may have given rise to some T cells.

In DNA form, the CDR3 reads TGTGCCAGCAGTGAAACGGACAGGGAATGGTTACCAGATGGCTACACCTTC. Translated: CASSETDREWLPDGYTF. The chain carries TRBV2 and TRBJ1-2, with 8 positions matching TRBD1. V shed 2 bases and J 6 bases; nucleotides not matched to a gene: 14. The CDR3 is 17 residues long. The germline CDR1 and CDR2 sequences are SNHLY and FYNNEI.

The CDR3 region has the DNA TGTGCCAGTGCTAGCGTGAGCACAGATACGCAGTATTTT. Its translation is CASASVSTDTQYF. V usage is TRBV19 and J usage is TRBJ2-3; tentative D call: TRBD2 (6 bases). Germline V gene data show CDR1 as LNHDA and CDR2 as SQIVND (reference sequence). Trimming left V 8 bases short and J 0 bases short, with 9 bases between. This CDR3 has 13 residues.

The chain uses TRBV5-6 and TRBJ2-2; 9 positions match TRBD1. The CDR3 length is 15 residues. Germline CDR1 is SGHDT and CDR2 is YYEEEE. The V gene end was trimmed by 2 bases and the J gene end by 4 bases; junction bases not matched to a gene: 3. The CDR3 region has the DNA TGTGCCAGCAGCTTCCTGACAGGGGGCACCGGGGAGCTGTTTTTT. This sequence encodes CASSFLTGGTGELFF.

The chain links TRBV18 to TRBJ2-7; D gene uncertain. CDR3 length: 13 residues. The germline V gene has CDR1 KGHSH and CDR2 LQKENI. V was cut by 3 bases and J by 5 bases, with 11 bases left in between. CDR3 region: CASSPPGLHEQYF. The CDR3, as DNA: TGTGCCAGCTCACCGCCGGGTCTGCACGAGCAGTACTTC.

Points on this clone: One end of the junction does not line up with germline, which may come from a read error. Within the sample, other DNA sequences also encode this same CDR3. V usage is TRBV6-4 and J usage is TRBJ2-2; TRBD2 might be the D (5 bases). The length of the CDR3 is 13 residues. Per germline, CDR1 MRHNA and CDR2 SNTAGT. CDR3 sequence reads: CASSDPFSGELFF. CDR3 coding DNA: TGTGCCAGCAGTGACCCCTTCTCCGGGGAGCTGTTTTTC.